The T cell receptor beta chain under discussion was sequenced for a study of blood T cell repertoires in COVID-19. TCRdb keeps only in-frame clones here, not all; method: immunoSEQ multiplex PCR. The sample includes around 340,000 clones, around four fifths of them seen just once. Sequencing was performed on peripheral blood. The source of this sequence is a man aged 25 to 40 with active or convalescent COVID-19.

DNA of the CDR3: TGTGCCAGCAGCCAAGGGATCGGGGGAGCTGGCTACACCTTC. Protein product: CASSQGIGGAGYTF. The rearrangement links TRBV4-2 to TRBJ1-2, with TRBD1 as a possible D gene (5 bases). CDR3 length: 14 amino acids. V was clipped by 1 base and J by 7 bases, with 13 bases between them. Germline V gene lookup returns CDR1 LGHNA and CDR2 YNFKEQ.